Listed below are T cell receptor beta chains from one sample, sequenced in a study of cytomegalovirus exposure and HLA in healthy donors. TCRdb keeps only in-frame clones here, not all; method: immunoSEQ multiplex PCR. The sample consists of more than 150,000 clones, roughly 87% of them appearing once. The source material was PBMCs. The receptors were gathered from a girl less than two years old in good health and CMV-seronegative. CDR3s include the opening cysteine and the closing phenylalanine or tryptophan. The listing skips clone size in some rows; elsewhere it reads once, few, many or a size class.

j_call v_call clone_size cdr3_aa
TRBJ1-3 TRBV1 - CTSSQVTGGLFSGNTIYF
TRBJ1-6 TRBV4-2 - CASSQDVGGGTLLHF
TRBJ2-3 TRBV28 - CASSFDAGGPESTDTQYF
TRBJ2-1 TRBV5-1 - CASSRPSGGNEQFF
TRBJ2-3 TRBV9 - CASNRESITDTQYF
TRBJ1-2 TRBV7-2 - CASSSQPRDGYTF
TRBJ1-4 TRBV19 - CASKEGANEKLFF
TRBJ1-2 TRBV4-2 once CASSQDRQGAFGYTF
TRBJ2-7 TRBV6-5 - CASSVRGSSYEQYF
TRBJ2-1 TRBV27 few CASSLIASGSGNEQFF
TRBJ1-2 TRBV7-2 - CASSLETGYGYTF
TRBJ1-1 TRBV6-5 - CASSRKSTEAFF
- TRBV29-1 - CSVEFGTGGYEQYF
TRBJ1-2 TRBV29-1 few CSALDGTSGYTF
TRBJ2-7 TRBV5-1 once CASSLGGLDSYEQYF
TRBJ2-7 TRBV4-3 - CASSQVGQGPYEQYF
TRBJ2-7 TRBV18 few CASSPLDRGYEQYF
TRBJ2-4 TRBV29-1 - CSVEGVRGKNIQYF
TRBJ2-2 TRBV7-6 - CASSLATPNTGELFF
TRBJ2-3 TRBV6-5 - CASSYESSGTTDTQYF
TRBJ1-4 TRBV27 once CASFFPKPKTGTLEKLFF
TRBJ1-5 TRBV7-2 - CASSEQVHSNQPQHF
TRBJ1-1 TRBV7-9 - CASSLGAGLGTEAFF
TRBJ2-1 TRBV5-1 - CASSLVPDNYNEQFF
TRBJ2-3 TRBV27 - CASSFLNENSLLPTDTQYF
TRBJ1-5 TRBV7-6 - CASSLEAGRNQPQHF
TRBJ1-1 TRBV10-3 - CAINSGQSMNTEAFF
TRBJ1-5 TRBV27 - CASSPGAGDQPQHF
TRBJ2-3 TRBV30 - CAWTLGAGGIGDTQYF
TRBJ2-1 TRBV7-3 - CASSSNYNEQFF
TRBJ1-4 TRBV2 - CASSEGGASEKLFF
TRBJ2-1 TRBV15 - CATSRDPNWSYNEQFF
TRBJ2-7 TRBV11-2 - CASSISSHSYEQYF
TRBJ2-2 TRBV10-3 - CAISDLAGHREETGELFF
TRBJ1-5 TRBV30 - CAWSVGQGNQPQHF
TRBJ2-1 TRBV10-3 once CAISKMTTLSYNEQFF
TRBJ2-4 TRBV19 once CASSIGGSVAKNIQYF
TRBJ1-5 TRBV27 few CASSLRGKGSNQPQHF
TRBJ1-2 TRBV15 once CATSARRSIANYGYTF
TRBJ2-7 TRBV7-8 once CASSLGLAGANSYEQYF
TRBJ1-2 TRBV6-5 - CASTQGEGYTF
TRBJ2-1 TRBV14 - CASSQAIQTGGNYNEQFF
TRBJ1-3 TRBV9 - CASSQVGAESGNTIYF
TRBJ2-7 TRBV21-1 - CASSKGGGQYF
TRBJ2-7 TRBV14 - CASSQDPHTYEQYF
TRBJ2-7 TRBV5-6 - CASSFFYEQYF
TRBJ2-5 TRBV19 - CASSTDRETQYF
TRBJ1-5 TRBV6-4 - CASSDERGQPQHF
TRBJ2-7 TRBV11-2 - CASSATSGTGIHEQYF
TRBJ2-1 TRBV7-9 - CSSSFPGSSYNEQFF
TRBJ2-7 TRBV2 - CASLSHATSPEQYF
TRBJ2-3 TRBV5-1 once CASSLAGLAGVWPDTQYF
TRBJ2-7 TRBV5-1 - CASRSTGDLYEQYF
TRBJ1-2 TRBV5-1 few CASSLAEGSGGYTF
TRBJ1-4 TRBV9 - CATQWQFNEKLFF
TRBJ2-1 TRBV7-8 once CASSLARLASYNEQFF
TRBJ1-1 TRBV11-2 - CASSPADRVNTEAFF